This T cell receptor (beta chain) was identified during a study of blood T cells in healthy people across ages. Primers used in a second PCR of roughly 6 to 11 cycles were a sample-barcoded 5' primer and a J-beta primer mix. A single record per CDR3 protein comes from TCRdb applying MiXCR to the 5' RACE reads. The sample has approximately 1.5 million distinct CDR3 sequences; about 31% are singletons. Broader study findings: As age increased, TCR beta diversity per million T cells fell in a roughly linear fashion. Bulk PBMC profiling left naive and antigen-experienced comparisons inconclusive.

A remark on this clonotype: The antigen is not known.

The sample comprised blood. This TCR was sampled from a woman between 25 and 40 years old in good health.

The CDR3 here is CASSPLGQDLDYGYTF. CDR3 nucleotide sequence: TGCGCCAGCAGCCCGCTCGGACAGGACTTGGACTATGGCTACACCTTC. The V gene is TRBV5-1, the J gene TRBJ1-2; 7 nucleotides match TRBD1. V trimming: 4 bases; J trimming: 3 bases; junction bases outside the gene matches: 12. The length of the CDR3 is 16 residues. Germline assignment: CDR1 SGHRS and CDR2 YFSETQ.